A single sample gave rise to the 20 T cell receptor beta chains below, sequenced in a study of PD-1 blockade in classical Hodgkin lymphoma. As to time point: cycle 4 day 1 (C4D1), after around six weeks of nivolumab. Patients all relapsed after autologous stem cell transplantation, and there was variation in brentuximab vedotin exposure. This table comes from immunoSEQ multiplex PCR, and its TCRdb copy is limited to in-frame clones, with some not included. The table includes some 95,000 clones, 75% to 95% detected once. The specimen comprised peripheral blood mononuclear cells (PBMCs), sampled before the fourth cycle of nivolumab. Receptor source: a human donor with classical Hodgkin lymphoma.

The rearrangement uses TRBV14 and TRBJ1-4; D gene ambiguous. Trimming stripped 4 bases from V and 4 bases from J, with 16 bases between. CDR3 length: 16 amino acids. Per germline, CDR1 SGHDN and CDR2 FVKESK. The CDR3 DNA follows: TGTGCCAGCAGCCCTCTTCGGCCGTCCTTTAATGAAAAACTGTTTTTT. Translated, it gives CASSPLRPSFNEKLFF.

The J gene is TRBJ2-7, the V gene TRBV5-4, with D possibly matching TRBD1 (5 bases). The V end lost 0 bases, the J end lost 4 bases, and 11 bases lay between the germline ends. The germline CDR1 and CDR2 sequences are SGHNT and YYREEE (reference sequence). This CDR3 spans 14 amino acids. The chain's CDR3 is CASSLGQPGYEQYF. The CDR3 DNA is TGTGCCAGCAGCTTGGGACAGCCAGGTTACGAGCAGTACTTC.

This clone has a single count. The CDR3 DNA sequence: TGTGCCAGCAGCTGGGGACCATCGGATTTGTCGCAAGCTTTCTTT. Its protein product is CASSWGPSDLSQAFF. The rearrangement uses TRBV7-9 and TRBJ1-1; D might be TRBD1 (5 bases). Trimming left V 4 bases short and J 9 bases short, with 21 bases between. The V gene's germline CDR1 is SEHNR and CDR2 FQNEAQ (reference sequence). There are 15 residues in the CDR3. Full variable domain (rest looked up from reference TRBV7-9 and TRBJ1-1): DTGVSQNPRHKITKRGQNVTFRCDPISEHNRLYWYRQTLGQGPEFLTYFQNEAQLEKSRLLSDRFSAERPKGSFSTLEIQRTEQGDSAMYLCASSWGPSDLSQAFFGQGTRLTVV.

This sequence joins TRBV19 and TRBJ2-1; TRBD1 is a possible D gene (5 bases). Germline CDR1 and CDR2: LNHDA and SQIVND (reference sequence). This CDR3 contains 16 residues. The V gene lost 5 bases and the J gene lost 4 bases, with 18 bases spanning the gap. The CDR3 bases are TGTGCCAGTAGTCTAAGACAGAACAACATTTACAATGAGCAGTTCTTC. It specifies CASSLRQNNIYNEQFF.

The genes are TRBV7-9 and TRBJ1-1, with D perhaps TRBD1 (5 bases). The CDR3 is 14 residues long. V was cut by 4 bases and J by 4 bases, with 13 bases left in between. Germline V CDR1 and CDR2: SEHNR, FQNEAQ (reference sequence). CDR3 bases: TGTGCCAGCAGCTCCTGGACCGGGGCCACTGAAGCTTTCTTT. Its protein product is CASSSWTGATEAFF.

The genes are TRBV19 and TRBJ1-3, with D unresolved. The V end lost 2 bases, the J end lost 6 bases, and 17 bases lay between the germline ends. Germline loops: CDR1 LNHDA, CDR2 SQIVND (reference sequence). The CDR3 has 16 amino acids. This chain's CDR3 is CASSIYWSPSTNTIYF. In nucleotides, the CDR3 is TGTGCCAGTAGTATATATTGGAGCCCCTCGACAAACACCATATATTTT.

The chain is built from TRBV4-2 and TRBJ1-2; D gene unclear. CDR3 size: 17 residues. V was pared by 0 bases and J by 0 bases, with 14 bases between. The germline V gene has CDR1 LGHNA and CDR2 YNFKEQ. The CDR3 reads CASSQEVRITTNYGYTF. The CDR3 DNA reads TGTGCCAGCAGCCAAGAGGTTCGTATCACCACTAACTATGGCTACACCTTC.

The gene calls are TRBV15 and TRBJ1-5; D is uncertain. Looked up from germline, CDR1 is LNHNV and CDR2 is YYDKDF (reference sequence). This CDR3 comprises 12 residues. Trimming removed 3 bases from V and 6 bases from J, with 6 bases in between. This chain's CDR3 is CATSSDAQPQHF. The CDR3 DNA follows: TGTGCCACCAGCAGTGACGCTCAGCCCCAGCATTTT.

The chain is built from TRBV30 and TRBJ2-1; D possibly corresponds to TRBD1 (6 bases). This CDR3 is 18 amino acids long. Trimming took 2 bases from V and 6 from J, leaving 26 bases between them. Germline V CDR1 and CDR2: GTSNPN, SVGIG (reference sequence). This chain's CDR3 is CAWSSIGKGEERSNEQFF. The CDR3 region has the DNA TGTGCCTGGAGTTCAATCGGTAAGGGGGAAGAACGTAGCAATGAGCAGTTCTTC.

The chain combines TRBV5-1 with TRBJ2-3; D remains unclear. V was pared by 0 bases and J by 2 bases, with 7 bases between. The germline gives CDR1 SGHRS, CDR2 YFSETQ. This CDR3 spans 14 amino acids. This CDR3 reads CASSLANPTDTQYF. The CDR3 region has the DNA TGCGCCAGCAGCTTGGCCAACCCCACAGATACGCAGTATTTT.

This sequence joins TRBV5-6 and TRBJ2-7, with D perhaps given as TRBD1 or TRBD2 (5 bases each). Germline CDR1 is SGHDT and CDR2 is YYEEEE. Trimming shortened V by 3 bases and J by 2 bases, and 21 bases separated the two germline ends. The CDR3 loop spans 17 amino acids. DNA for the CDR3: TGTGCCAGCAGCTCCCGGCTATATGGGGGAGTAACCTACGAGCAGTACTTC. This sequence encodes CASSSRLYGGVTYEQYF.

The CDR3 coding sequence is TGTGCCAGCTCTCCACCCTCCCAGCGAACAAATGAGCAGTTCTTC. Amino acid sequence: CASSPPSQRTNEQFF. The chain uses TRBV6-6 and TRBJ2-1; D gene ambiguous. The CDR3 has 15 amino acids. V dropped 8 bases and J dropped 7 bases, with 21 bases sitting between them. In germline, CDR1 is MNHNY, CDR2 SVGAGI (reference sequence).

CDR3: CASSPCIGYTF. In nucleotides, the CDR3 is TGCGCCAGCAGTCCCTGTATCGGCTACACCTTC. This rearrangement joins TRBV23-1 to TRBJ1-2; no reliable D call. TRBV23-1 is known as an ORF, though its function is uncertain. The length of the CDR3 is 11 residues. V lost 4 bases and J lost 8, with 8 bases in between.

V usage is TRBV19 and J usage is TRBJ1-1; no clear D gene. Germline values: CDR1 LNHDA, CDR2 SQIVND (reference sequence). The CDR3 extends over 12 amino acids. With 3 bases removed from V and 2 bases from J, the gap between germline ends came to 4 bases. The CDR3 DNA is TGTGCCAGTAGTATCGGTAACACTGAAGCTTTCTTT. It yields the protein CASSIGNTEAFF.

This sequence joins TRBV18 and TRBJ1-2; tentative D call: TRBD1 (6 bases). Trimming stripped 4 bases from V and 4 bases from J, with 16 bases between. Per the germline V gene, CDR1 is KGHSH and CDR2 is LQKENI. The CDR3 has 15 amino acids. For the CDR3, the DNA is TGTGCCAGCTCACACGAGCGCGGGGGCGGCTATGGCTACACCTTC. This sequence encodes CASSHERGGGYGYTF.

This rearrangement joins TRBV2 to TRBJ2-1; D not certain. Germline lookup yields CDR1 SNHLY and CDR2 FYNNEI. V shed 6 bases and J shed 10 bases, with 16 bases lying between them. This CDR3 is 13 amino acids long. The CDR3 nucleotides are TGTGCCAGCAGGGACCGAGAAATCGGGGAGCAGTTCTTC. It encodes CASRDREIGEQFF.

The CDR3 DNA is TGTGCCAGCAGCTTAGTGGGGGCGTCCGGAAACACCATATATTTT. This translates into CASSLVGASGNTIYF. This rearrangement joins TRBV13 to TRBJ1-3; D possibly corresponds to TRBD1 (6 bases). The V gene lost 1 base and the J gene lost 4 bases, with 11 bases spanning the gap. There are 15 residues in the CDR3. The germline gives CDR1 PRHDT, CDR2 FYEKMQ (reference sequence).

The chain couples TRBV7-2 to TRBJ2-3, with D maybe TRBD1 (6 bases). Deletions cut 2 bases from V and 5 bases from J, with 17 bases between. Per the germline V gene, CDR1 is SGHTA and CDR2 is FQGNSA. The CDR3 sequence is 16 residues long. The CDR3 region has the DNA TGTGCCAGCAGCTTAATGGGCCAGGGGTTCGAAGATACGCAGTATTTT. Protein product: CASSLMGQGFEDTQYF.

The J gene is TRBJ2-7, the V gene TRBV11-3, with 10 bases aligning to TRBD1. Germline lookup yields CDR1 SGHNT and CDR2 YENEEA. This CDR3 is 14 amino acids long. V lost 4 bases and J lost 3; bases outside the gene matches: 3. The CDR3 nucleotides read TGTGCCAGCAGCTCGGGACAGGGGATCTACGAGCAGTACTTC. Translating it yields CASSSGQGIYEQYF.

CDR3 protein: CASSQDPPLRGGDNEQFF. The CDR3 bases are TGCGCCAGCAGCCAAGATCCCCCACTCCGCGGGGGGGACAATGAGCAGTTCTTC. The chain joins TRBV4-1 to TRBJ2-1; 9 bases are a match to TRBD2. J lost 5 bases, V lost 0 bases, and 11 bases had no gene match. Per germline, CDR1 MGHRA and CDR2 YSYEKL. There are 18 residues in the CDR3.